This is a list of T cell receptor beta chains from one sample in a study of blood T cell repertoires in COVID-19. The repertoire was sequenced with immunoSEQ multiplex PCR; TCRdb's copy has only in-frame clones and lacks some. The profile shows 250,000 to 300,000 clones, about nine tenths of them singletons. Sequencing was carried out using peripheral blood. The source of these receptors is a middle-aged woman with acute or convalescent COVID-19. The CDR3 runs from the conserved cysteine through the conserved F or W. The D gene is left open where the match is weak. Rows may omit the clone size; those that give it use once, few, many or a size class.

>-|-|TRBV12-3/TRBV12-4|TRBJ1-2
TGTGCCAGCAGTCCTCCCGGTGGGCTAGGCTACACCTTC
CASSPPGGLGYTF
>-|TRBD1|TRBV5-1|TRBJ1-2
TGCGCCAGCAGCTTGAGGGGGCTTGCCTATGGCTACACCTTC
CASSLRGLAYGYTF
>once|TRBD2|TRBV4-1|TRBJ2-3
TGCGCCAGCAGCCAGGGACCAGTAGGCCTAGCGGGGGGTGCAGATACGCAGTATTTT
CASSQGPVGLAGGADTQYF
>-|TRBD1|TRBV9|TRBJ2-1
TGTGCCAGCAGCGTAGGAGGGGGGACAGGGAATGAGCAGTTCTTC
CASSVGGGTGNEQFF
>many|TRBD1|TRBV2|TRBJ1-2
TGTGCCAGCAGCTGGACAGGGCATAACTATGGCTACACCTTC
CASSWTGHNYGYTF
>-|-|TRBV11-2|TRBJ1-3
TGTGCCAGCAGCCAAGCGGGGAACACCATATATTTT
CASSQAGNTIYF
>-|-|TRBV7-2|TRBJ1-2
TGTGCCAGCAGCTTGGGGAATGGGGCGGGCTACACCTTC
CASSLGNGAGYTF
>-|-|TRBV4-2|TRBJ1-5
TGTGCCAGCAGCCCGCAGATTTATAGCAATCAGCCCCAGCATTTT
CASSPQIYSNQPQHF
>-|-|TRBV19|TRBJ1-2
TGTGCCAGTAGTATAGGTGGCACCGTCGGACAGGGCTACACCTTC
CASSIGGTVGQGYTF
>-|TRBD1|TRBV5-4|TRBJ1-1
TGTGCCAGCAGCTTGGGGACAGGGTTAGATCTTGAAGCTTTCTTT
CASSLGTGLDLEAFF
>-|-|TRBV19|TRBJ2-3
TGTGCCAGTAGTATGGCCCTGTTAGATACGCAGTATTTT
CASSMALLDTQYF
>-|-|TRBV30|TRBJ1-6
TGTGCCTGGAGTGTAACTAGGAATAATTCACCCCTCCACTTT
CAWSVTRNNSPLHF
>-|TRBD1|TRBV19|TRBJ1-5
TGTGCCAGTAGTATAAGACGGGACAGGGCCACGAATCAGCCCCAGCATTTT
CASSIRRDRATNQPQHF
>-|-|TRBV5-6|TRBJ1-1
TGTGCCAGCAGCTTCTGGGGCTCACTAAGTGACTCTAAGACTGAAGCTTTCTTT
CASSFWGSLSDSKTEAFF
>-|-|TRBV11-2|TRBJ1-3
TGTGCCAGCAGCCGAACAGGGAGAAACACCATATATTTT
CASSRTGRNTIYF
>-|-|TRBV5-6|TRBJ1-2
TGTGCCAGCAGCTTTCGGATCACTCACGGACAGTCCTTCTATGGCTACACCTTC
CASSFRITHGQSFYGYTF
>-|-|TRBV5-5|TRBJ2-5
TGTGCCAGCAGCTTGGTTAAGGGGGTAGGGACCCAGTACTTC
CASSLVKGVGTQYF